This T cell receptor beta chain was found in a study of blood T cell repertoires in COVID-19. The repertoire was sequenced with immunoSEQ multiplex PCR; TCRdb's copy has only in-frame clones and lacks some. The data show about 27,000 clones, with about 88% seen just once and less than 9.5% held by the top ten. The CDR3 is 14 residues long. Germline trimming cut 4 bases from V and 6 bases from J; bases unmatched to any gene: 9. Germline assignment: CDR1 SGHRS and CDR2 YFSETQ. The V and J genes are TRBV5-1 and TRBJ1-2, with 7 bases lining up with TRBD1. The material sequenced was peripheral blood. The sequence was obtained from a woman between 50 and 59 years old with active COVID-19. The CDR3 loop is CASSPTGQFDGYTF. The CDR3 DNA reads TGCGCCAGCAGCCCGACAGGGCAATTCGATGGCTACACCTTC. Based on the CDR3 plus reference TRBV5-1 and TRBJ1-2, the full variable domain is KAGVTQTPRYLIKTRGQQVTLSCSPISGHRSVSWYQQTPGQGLQFLFEYFSETQRNKGNFPGRFSGRQFSNSRSEMNVSTLELGDSALYLCASSPTGQFDGYTFGSGTRLTVV.